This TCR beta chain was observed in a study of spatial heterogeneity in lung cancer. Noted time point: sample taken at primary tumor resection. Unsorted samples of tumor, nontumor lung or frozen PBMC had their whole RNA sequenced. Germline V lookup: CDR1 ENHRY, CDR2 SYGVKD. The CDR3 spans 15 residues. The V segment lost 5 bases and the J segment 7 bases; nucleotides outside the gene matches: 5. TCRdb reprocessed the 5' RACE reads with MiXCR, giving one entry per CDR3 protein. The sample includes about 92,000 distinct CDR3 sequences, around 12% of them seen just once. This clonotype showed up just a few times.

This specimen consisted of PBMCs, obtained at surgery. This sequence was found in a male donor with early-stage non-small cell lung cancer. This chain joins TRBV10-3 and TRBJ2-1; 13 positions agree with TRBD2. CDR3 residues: CAISPGLAGANEQFF. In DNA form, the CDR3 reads TGTGCCATCAGTCCCGGACTAGCGGGAGCGAATGAGCAGTTCTTC.